This T cell receptor beta chain was found in a study of human T cells and chemical hapten exposure. The time point here: pre-sensitization, week 0. Regarding treatment: therapeutic diphenylcyclopropenone sensitization with weekly scalp DPC. TCRdb processed the RACE reads anew with MiXCR; each CDR3 protein has one entry. The sample lists under 300,000 distinct CDR3 sequences; about 9.4% were seen once. The CDR3 extends over 13 amino acids. The V gene lost 8 bases and the J gene lost 6 bases, with 17 bases spanning the gap. Germline lookup yields CDR1 SNHLY and CDR2 FYNNEI. This receptor was taken from a woman aged 40 to 49 with alopecia areata. Some clones in this sample may be carry-over from other donors' samples. This specimen was whole blood, taken in connection with sensitization to the hapten diphenylcyclopropenone (DPC). The V gene is TRBV2, the J gene TRBJ2-7; TRBD1 might be the D (6 bases). This CDR3 is CASEQGAPREQYF. The CDR3 DNA reads TGTGCCAGCGAACAGGGAGCCCCTCGCGAGCAGTACTTC.